This TCR beta chain is from a study of cytomegalovirus exposure and HLA in healthy donors. Overall study context: There were over 350 genotyped donors. Of these, 75% to 85% fell in the genetic ancestry cluster associated with self-reported Caucasian donors.

Notes on the study in general: TCR sequences were mostly rare, though some public TCRs occurred in many donors. Some TCR beta chains (roughly 160 of them) were listed as cytomegalovirus-associated. From TCR beta sequences, most subjects' HLA-A and HLA-B alleles were reportedly predicted accurately.

The PCR ran on 60 Vbeta and 13 Jbeta primers. Profiling relied on immunoSEQ multiplex PCR, and the TCRdb table lists in-frame clones only, not all of them. The sample holds under 200,000 clones, over 70% seen once. V was pared by 2 bases and J by 11 bases, with 10 bases between. The length of the CDR3 is 11 residues. The germline CDR1 and CDR2 sequences are MNHEY and SVGAGI. With regard to this clone: Antigen specificity is unknown.

This chain links TRBV6-5 with TRBJ2-7; TRBD2 might be the D (5 bases). Sequenced material: PBMCs. The receptor was isolated from a woman in her twenties or thirties in good health and CMV-seronegative. The CDR3, as DNA: TGTGCCAGCAGTTACGAGGGCGTAGAGTACTTC. It specifies CASSYEGVEYF.